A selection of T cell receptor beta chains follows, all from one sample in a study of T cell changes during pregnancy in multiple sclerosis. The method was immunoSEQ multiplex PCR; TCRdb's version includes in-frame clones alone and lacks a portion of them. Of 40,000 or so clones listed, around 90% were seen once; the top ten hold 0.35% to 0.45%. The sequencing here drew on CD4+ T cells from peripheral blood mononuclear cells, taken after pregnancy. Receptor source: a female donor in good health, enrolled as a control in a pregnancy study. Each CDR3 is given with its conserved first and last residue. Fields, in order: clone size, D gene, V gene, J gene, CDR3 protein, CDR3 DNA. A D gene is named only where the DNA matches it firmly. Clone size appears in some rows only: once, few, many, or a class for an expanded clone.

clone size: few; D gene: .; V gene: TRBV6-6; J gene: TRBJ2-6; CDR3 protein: CASSTQGSGANVLTF; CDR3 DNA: TGTGCCAGCAGCACACAGGGCTCTGGGGCCAACGTCCTGACTTTC
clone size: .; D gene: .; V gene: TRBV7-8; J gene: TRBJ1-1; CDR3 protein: CASSLGRTGMNTEAFF; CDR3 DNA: TGTGCCAGCAGCTTAGGGAGGACGGGGATGAACACTGAAGCTTTCTTT
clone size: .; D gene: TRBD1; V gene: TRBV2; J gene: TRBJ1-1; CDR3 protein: CASSEDRGLSFF; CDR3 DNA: TGTGCCAGCAGTGAAGACAGGGGGCTGTCTTTCTTT
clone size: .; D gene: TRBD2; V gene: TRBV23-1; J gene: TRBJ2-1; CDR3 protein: CASSQYSGGEQFF; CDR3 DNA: TGCGCCAGCAGTCAATATTCGGGGGGTGAGCAGTTCTTC
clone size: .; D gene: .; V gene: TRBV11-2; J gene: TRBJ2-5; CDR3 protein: CASSSKGPTRETQYF; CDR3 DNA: TGTGCCAGCAGCTCCAAGGGGCCAACAAGGGAGACCCAGTACTTC
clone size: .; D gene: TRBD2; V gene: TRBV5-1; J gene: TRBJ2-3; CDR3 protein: CASSLGASGSTDTQYF; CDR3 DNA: TGCGCCAGCAGCTTGGGGGCTAGCGGAAGCACAGATACGCAGTATTTT
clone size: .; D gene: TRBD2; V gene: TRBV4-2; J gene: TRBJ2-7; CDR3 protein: CASRSELADPYEQYF; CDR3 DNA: TGTGCCAGCAGATCAGAACTAGCGGACCCCTACGAGCAGTACTTC
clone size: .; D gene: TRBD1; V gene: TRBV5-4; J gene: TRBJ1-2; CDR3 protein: CASSLALGGSGGYTF; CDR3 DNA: TGTGCCAGCAGCTTGGCCTTAGGGGGCTCGGGGGGCTACACCTTC
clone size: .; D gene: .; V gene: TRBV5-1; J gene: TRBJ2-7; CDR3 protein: CASSLGRDGGSYEQYF; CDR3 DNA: TGCGCCAGCAGCCTGGGCCGGGACGGGGGATCCTACGAGCAGTACTTC
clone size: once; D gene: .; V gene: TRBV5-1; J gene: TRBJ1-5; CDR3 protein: CASSLYGSGDQPQHF; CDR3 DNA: TGCGCCAGCAGCTTGTACGGGTCGGGGGATCAGCCCCAGCATTTT
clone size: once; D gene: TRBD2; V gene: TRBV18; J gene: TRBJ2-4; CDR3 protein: CASREGDAKNIQYF; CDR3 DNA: TGTGCCAGCCGGGAGGGGGACGCCAAAAACATTCAGTACTTC
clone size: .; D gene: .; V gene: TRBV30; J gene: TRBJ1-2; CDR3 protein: CAWSTPGGYTF; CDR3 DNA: TGTGCCTGGAGTACCCCGGGGGGCTACACCTTC
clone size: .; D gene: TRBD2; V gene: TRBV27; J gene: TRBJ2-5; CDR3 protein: CASSPLASGSGETQYF; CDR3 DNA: TGTGCCAGCAGCCCCCTAGCTAGCGGGAGTGGGGAGACCCAGTACTTC